A single sample gave rise to the 7 T cell receptor beta chains below, sequenced in a study of blood T cell repertoires in COVID-19. Produced via immunoSEQ multiplex PCR; TCRdb's table is partial and in-frame only. The repertoire consists of around 140,000 clones, with about 91% occurring once and the leading ten covering 10%. Sample: peripheral blood. These receptors were collected from a man in his fifties with acute or convalescent COVID-19.

The V call is TRBV9, the J call TRBJ2-7, with D perhaps matching TRBD2 (5 bases). Germline V gene lookup returns CDR1 SGDLS and CDR2 YYNGEE. With 4 bases removed from V and 0 bases from J, the gap between germline ends came to 11 bases. This CDR3 has 14 amino acids. CDR3 protein: CASSSGGFSYEQYF. The CDR3 DNA reads TGTGCCAGCAGCTCCGGCGGGTTCTCCTACGAGCAGTACTTC.

This clone was found a few times. The CDR3 bases are TGTGCCAGTAGTAAGCAGGGTGGCAATCAGCCCCAGCATTTT. Amino acids: CASSKQGGNQPQHF. The rearrangement links TRBV19 to TRBJ1-5, with a weak D call TRBD1 (5 bases). The CDR3 covers 14 residues. The V gene's germline CDR1 is LNHDA and CDR2 SQIVND (reference sequence). The V gene lost 4 bases and the J gene lost 2 bases, with 9 bases spanning the gap.

The chain joins TRBV28 to TRBJ1-6; 9 bases agree with TRBD1. Trimming took 4 bases from V and 10 from J; bases not matched to a gene: 26. Per germline, CDR1 MDHEN and CDR2 SYDVKM. CDR3 length equals 21 residues. CDR3 in amino acids: CASSSYEPRGTGNLGWSPLHF. The CDR3 DNA is TGTGCCAGCAGTTCTTACGAACCCCGGGGGACAGGGAATTTGGGATGGTCACCCCTCCACTTT.

The J gene is TRBJ2-1, the V gene TRBV7-9; TRBD2 might be the D (7 bases). CDR1 SEHNR and CDR2 FQNEAQ come from the germline V gene (reference sequence). V gave up 0 bases and J gave up 5 bases, with 11 bases separating them. This CDR3 region has 15 residues. CDR3 DNA sequence: TGTGCCAGCAGCTTAGCCGCGGGGGCCCACAATGAGCAGTTCTTC. Amino acid sequence: CASSLAAGAHNEQFF.

This clone came up once. V and J are TRBV6-5 and TRBJ2-7, with D perhaps TRBD2 (5 bases). The CDR3 runs 16 residues. Germline V gene sequence: CDR1 MNHEY, CDR2 SVGAGI. Trimming cost V 3 bases and J 3 bases, with 18 bases left between them. CDR3 loop: CASSYGSPGLLYEQYF. In DNA form, the CDR3 reads TGTGCCAGCAGTTATGGCTCCCCCGGACTCCTCTACGAGCAGTACTTC.

This clone was counted a single time. The V call is TRBV18, the J call TRBJ1-1; possibly TRBD1 for D (6 bases). The CDR3 sequence is 12 residues long. V lost 10 bases to trimming and J lost 4 bases, with 13 bases between them. Germline V CDR1 and CDR2: KGHSH, LQKENI. The CDR3 is CATQRGGTEAFF. CDR3 coding DNA: TGTGCCACCCAAAGGGGGGGCACTGAAGCTTTCTTT.

The CDR3: CAISEGTSGIREQYF. The CDR3 DNA reads TGTGCCATCAGTGAAGGGACTAGCGGGATAAGGGAGCAGTACTTC. The chain joins TRBV10-3 to TRBJ2-7, with 13 bases aligning to TRBD2. This CDR3 has 15 residues. Germline V CDR1 and CDR2: ENHRY, SYGVKD. Trimming cost V 3 bases and J 7 bases; bases outside gene matches: 6.